This TCR beta chain stems from a study of T cells after yellow fever vaccination (dated by TCRdb to 2018 to 2020). At the level of the whole study: The SMART-Seq v4 Ultra Low Input RNA kit was used to prepare libraries from fractions with low cell numbers. Blood was collected at multiple timepoints before and after primary and secondary immunization, and bulk PBMC replicates and cell subsets were isolated. To follow T-cell clones before and after both primary and booster YFV17D yellow fever vaccination, bulk TCR alpha and beta repertoires underwent longitudinal sequencing. Two healthy male donors made up the cohort, one aged 18 to 29 years and the other aged 30 to 40 years. The full study reports these points: Only a couple of donors were included in the study, so the extent to which the findings can be generalized is limited. Most clones expanded after primary vaccination (almost 97% of CD4 and 80% to 90% of CD8) were re-detected after the booster, suggesting that broad memory maintenance occurred. A small fraction of clonotypes appeared in both the CD4 and CD8 compartments, likely as a result of convergent recombination. Compared with the primary T-cell response, the secondary T-cell response was weaker but faster, peaking on day 5 rather than day 15. FACS-sorted repertoires could contain abundant contaminating clonotypes from the bulk population, so computational filtering was required.

TCR cDNA was synthesized by 5'RACE template switching, which introduced a universal primer site and unique molecular identifiers. cDNA synthesis was primed from both the TCR alpha and TCR beta constant segments. Two PCR steps were used to amplify libraries, with sample barcodes and sequencing adapters being added in the second step. Libraries were sequenced on Illumina HiSeq 2500 (2x100 bp) or NovaSeq (2x150 bp). In the authors' own workflow: MIGEC was used to demultiplex reads and collapse the reads into UMI consensus sequences, and MiXCR was used for V(D)J alignment. Using edgeR on replicate PBMC samples, clonotypes were called vaccine-responding if FDR was below 0.01 and the log2 fold change was above 5 up to day 15. Each bulk clonotype was labeled CD4 or CD8 based on which sequenced repertoire, CD4 or CD8, contained the clonotype at higher abundance. Using fastp at Q25 and MiXCR, TCRdb reprocessed the public reads and kept productive beta chains. Rows matching on CDR3 protein sequence are summarized as one entry with the most common DNA and genes. TCRdb, rather than the study authors, made the V and J calls. Across this sample there are 150,000 to 200,000 distinct CDR3 sequences, with 5.5% to 8% seen only once. In total, the top ten clones hold 2.9% of the sample.

Reading the label with the study, this specimen's treatment or condition is: live attenuated yellow fever vaccine strain. PBMCs were isolated from peripheral blood using a standard Ficoll-Paque protocol. Dynabeads CD4 and CD8 positive selection kits were used to isolate the CD4 and CD8 T-cell fractions. RNA was extracted with TriZol from bulk PBMCs, CD4 and CD8 fractions, and dextramer-positive and dextramer-negative fractions. The germline V gene supplies CDR1 MDHEN and CDR2 SYDVKM. The CDR3 runs 12 amino acids, cysteine and phenylalanine included. Only CDR3 DNA remains: 36 bases, in frame from the first base. Cut back by 5 bases and 7 bases, the V and J ends lie 11 bases apart. This clonotype was observed at least ten times. It lacks a known antigen. No clone much larger than this one lies a single base away; base qualities are absent.

The sample was CD4+ T cells sorted from PBMCs, taken on the day of the first yellow fever vaccination. The sequence is built from TRBV28 and TRBJ2-5; D gene: possibly TRBD2, on 6 matching bases. The sequence was collected from a man between 18 and 35 years old who received the YFV17D yellow fever vaccine. This receptor has the CDR3 CASSPLGGTQYF. The nucleotide sequence reads as follows: TGTGCCAGCAGTCCCCTGGGGGGGACCCAGTACTTC.